The next 20 T cell receptor beta chains were all read from a single sample in a study of T cell repertoires in cytomegalovirus infection. TCRdb re-analysed the reads in MiXCR, keeping a single row per CDR3 protein. The data hold approximately 250,000 distinct CDR3 sequences, with approximately 13% observed a single time. The sample comprised PBMCs. All receptors come from a human donor in good health (CMV status not recorded). Some clones in this sample may be carry-over from other donors' samples.

This chain joins TRBV19 and TRBJ1-1, with 7 bases identical to TRBD1. The CDR3 extends over 16 amino acids. Unmatched junction bases numbered 11, after V lost 1 base and J lost 6 bases. From germline, CDR1 is LNHDA and CDR2 SQIVND (reference sequence). The CDR3 sequence is CASSIGAVRGNAEAFF. The DNA of the CDR3 is TGTGCCAGTAGTATAGGGGCGGTCAGGGGGAATGCTGAAGCTTTCTTT.

A few counts support this clonotype. This chain joins TRBV6-6 and TRBJ2-1, with D hard to call. Germline V gene sequence: CDR1 MNHNY, CDR2 SVGAGI (reference sequence). Trimming left V 6 bases short and J 5 bases short, with 11 bases between. The length of the CDR3 is 13 residues. DNA of the CDR3: TGTGCCAGCAGAACCTTGCCACACAATGAGCAGTTCTTC. Residues: CASRTLPHNEQFF.

On this clonotype: Since a much larger clone is just one base distant, this may be a read error. The CDR3: CASSRDSANTGEPFF. In DNA, the CDR3 is TGTGCCAGTAGTAGGGACTCTGCGAACACCGGGGAGCCGTTTTTT. The chain couples TRBV19 to TRBJ2-2, with a tentative D call TRBD2 (6 bases). Germline CDR1 LNHDA, CDR2 SQIVND (reference sequence). The CDR3 spans 15 residues.

J is TRBJ1-2 and V is TRBV20-1; D gene ambiguous. This CDR3 region has 13 residues. Trimming took 4 bases from V and 0 from J, leaving 9 bases between them. Per germline, CDR1 DFQATT and CDR2 SNEGSKA (reference sequence). CDR3 DNA sequence: TGCAGTGCTAAGACGGGGTCTAACTATGGCTACACCTTC. Translated: CSAKTGSNYGYTF.

This clonotype has a count of ten or more. The rearrangement links TRBV19 to TRBJ1-1; D is uncertain. V dropped 3 bases and J dropped 2 bases, with 10 bases sitting between them. CDR3 length equals 14 residues. CDR1 and CDR2 (germline): LNHDA, SQIVND (reference sequence). The CDR3 bases are TGTGCCAGTAGTATTTCGTGGGGAAACACTGAAGCTTTCTTT. Translating it yields CASSISWGNTEAFF.

This clonotype showed up many times. V gene TRBV12-3 or TRBV12-4 combines with J gene TRBJ2-5; 8 bases line up with TRBD1. The CDR3 totals 13 residues. After removal of 6 bases from V and 5 bases from J, the junction contained 5 bases not matched to a gene. The CDR3 DNA sequence: TGTGCCAGCAGGAACGACAGGGGCGAGACCCAGTACTTC. It encodes CASRNDRGETQYF.

This chain uses TRBV7-9 with TRBJ2-3; D is ambiguous. Trimming removed 5 bases at V and 3 bases at J, with 15 bases between. The CDR3 has 15 amino acids. In germline, CDR1 is SEHNR, CDR2 FQNEAQ (reference sequence). In DNA, the CDR3 is TGTGCCAGCAGCCCCGACTGGGCCGGGACAGATACGCAGTATTTT. The encoded protein is CASSPDWAGTDTQYF.

This clonotype was counted ten times or more. The J gene is TRBJ2-1, the V gene TRBV7-2, with D uncertain. The germline gives CDR1 SGHTA, CDR2 FQGNSA. The CDR3 extends over 12 amino acids. Trimming removed 5 bases at V and 9 bases at J, with 11 bases between. The CDR3 loop is CASSRDKLEQFF. The CDR3, as DNA: TGTGCCAGCAGCCGTGACAAGCTTGAGCAGTTCTTC. Variable domain in full (rest from reference TRBV7-2 and TRBJ2-1): GAGVSQSPSNKVTEKGKDVELRCDPISGHTALYWYRQSLGQGLEFLIYFQGNSAPDKSGLPSDRFSAERTGGSVSTLTIQRTQQEDSAVYLCASSRDKLEQFFGPGTRLTVL.

The V gene is TRBV6-1, the J gene TRBJ2-7; D is unresolved. Germline V gives CDR1 MNHNS, CDR2 SASEGT. CDR3 length: 13 residues. V was trimmed by 6 bases and J by 3 bases, leaving 12 bases between them. The CDR3 sequence is CASSRVAYYEQYF. The CDR3 nucleotides are TGTGCCAGCAGCCGCGTTGCCTACTACGAGCAGTACTTC.

This clonotype was counted ten times or more. The chain links TRBV7-2 to TRBJ2-4, with D possibly matching TRBD1 (5 bases). This CDR3 has 16 amino acids. Germline V gene data show CDR1 as SGHTA and CDR2 as FQGNSA. Trimming removed 3 bases from V and 0 bases from J, with 12 bases in between. The CDR3 DNA is TGTGCCAGCAGCTTCGACAGCGACTTAGCCAAAAACATTCAGTACTTC. This codes for CASSFDSDLAKNIQYF.

The gene calls are TRBV19 and TRBJ1-1, with D perhaps TRBD1 (6 bases). The V end lost 6 bases, the J end lost 9 bases, and 11 bases lay between the germline ends. The germline V gene has CDR1 LNHDA and CDR2 SQIVND (reference sequence). The CDR3 extends over 11 amino acids. CDR3 region: CASRNDRKAFF. The DNA for the CDR3 is TGTGCCAGTAGAAACGACAGGAAAGCTTTCTTT.

This clonotype turned up a few times. This sequence joins TRBV27 and TRBJ1-5; 7 positions match TRBD1. The CDR3 has 15 residues. After removal of 5 bases from V and 4 bases from J, the junction contained 8 bases not matched to a gene. CDR1 and CDR2 (germline): MNHEY, SMNVEV (reference sequence). The DNA of the CDR3 is TGTGCCAGCAGTCTCCGGACAGGCACAAATCAGCCCCAGCATTTT. Translating it yields CASSLRTGTNQPQHF.

This clonotype showed up many times. The V gene is TRBV5-4, the J gene TRBJ1-1; D is undetermined. The CDR3 has 14 residues. The ends were cut back, 0 bases at V and 1 base at J, with 7 bases in the middle. Germline V gives CDR1 SGHNT, CDR2 YYREEE (reference sequence). The CDR3 protein is CASSLVDPNTEAFF. CDR3 nucleotides: TGTGCCAGCAGCTTGGTGGATCCGAACACTGAAGCTTTCTTT.

V is TRBV12-5 and J is TRBJ2-1; TRBD2 aligns across 10 bases. Germline trimming cut 7 bases from V and 2 bases from J; bases unmatched to any gene: 2. The germline V gene has CDR1 LGHNT and CDR2 FRNRAP. The CDR3 totals 14 residues. CDR3 bases: TGTGCTAGTGTTGGGACTAGCGCCTACAATGAGCAGTTCTTC. This translates into CASVGTSAYNEQFF.

The V call is TRBV20-1, the J call TRBJ2-1; 11 nucleotides agree with TRBD2. The CDR3 has 14 amino acids. The V gene's germline CDR1 is DFQATT and CDR2 SNEGSKA (reference sequence). Losses at the gene ends were 5 bases for V and 10 bases for J; bases not matched to a gene: 10. The CDR3 DNA reads as TGCAGTGCTGCTTCTAGCGGGGGGACCAGCGAGCAGTTCTTC. It yields the protein CSAASSGGTSEQFF.

Ten or more counts support this clonotype. The chain recombines TRBV5-6 with TRBJ1-3; D unclear. Trimming cost V 3 bases and J 0 bases, with 7 bases left between them. CDR3 length: 14 residues. Germline assignment: CDR1 SGHDT and CDR2 YYEEEE. The CDR3 DNA reads TGTGCCAGCAGCTCGGACCTCTCTGGAAACACCATATATTTT. As protein: CASSSDLSGNTIYF.

This clonotype was seen many times. The chain uses TRBV19 and TRBJ2-5, with D maybe TRBD1 (6 bases). Per germline, CDR1 LNHDA and CDR2 SQIVND (reference sequence). V was pared by 9 bases and J by 2 bases, with 13 bases between. The CDR3 totals 13 residues. The DNA for the CDR3 is TGTGCCAGCGGCTCACAGGGTCAAGAGACCCAGTACTTC. This gives the protein CASGSQGQETQYF.

This clonotype was counted ten times or more. The CDR3 sequence: CASSLNLWLGQGKTYEQYF. The DNA for the CDR3 is TGTGCCAGCAGCTTAAATCTCTGGCTGGGACAGGGGAAAACCTACGAGCAGTACTTC. The V gene is TRBV7-2, the J gene TRBJ2-7; 10 bases fit TRBD1. Losses at the gene ends were 2 bases for V and 2 bases for J; bases not matched to a gene: 15. Germline V gives CDR1 SGHTA, CDR2 FQGNSA. The CDR3 sequence is 19 residues long.

This clonotype was counted at least ten times. J is TRBJ1-2 and V is TRBV7-2; tentative D call: TRBD1 (5 bases). CDR3 length: 15 amino acids. The germline CDR1 and CDR2 sequences are SGHTA and FQGNSA. V lost 1 base to trimming and J lost 4 bases, with 13 bases between them. The CDR3 region has the DNA TGTGCCAGCAGCTTAGGGGGGGGGAATTCCTATGGCTACACCTTC. Protein: CASSLGGGNSYGYTF.

This chain joins TRBV6-5 and TRBJ2-2; D is possibly TRBD1 (5 bases). Germline CDR1 reads MNHEY; CDR2 reads SVGAGI. The CDR3 is 15 residues long. The ends were cut back, 2 bases at V and 5 bases at J, with 12 bases in the middle. The CDR3 region has the DNA TGTGCCAGCAGTTACCAGTCATCAGGGACCGGGGAGCTGTTTTTT. The encoded protein is CASSYQSSGTGELFF.